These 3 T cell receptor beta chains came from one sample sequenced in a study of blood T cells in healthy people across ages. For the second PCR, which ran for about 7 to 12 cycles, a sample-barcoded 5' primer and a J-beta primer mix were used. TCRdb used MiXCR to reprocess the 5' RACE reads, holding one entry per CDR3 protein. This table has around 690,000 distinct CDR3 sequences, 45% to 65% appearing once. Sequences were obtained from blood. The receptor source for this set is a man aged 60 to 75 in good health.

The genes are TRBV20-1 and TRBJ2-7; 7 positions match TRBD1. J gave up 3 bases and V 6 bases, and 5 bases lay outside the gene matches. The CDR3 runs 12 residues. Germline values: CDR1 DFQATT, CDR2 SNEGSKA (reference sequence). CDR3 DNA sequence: TGCAGTGCACAGACAGGGCACTACGAGCAGTACTTC. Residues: CSAQTGHYEQYF.

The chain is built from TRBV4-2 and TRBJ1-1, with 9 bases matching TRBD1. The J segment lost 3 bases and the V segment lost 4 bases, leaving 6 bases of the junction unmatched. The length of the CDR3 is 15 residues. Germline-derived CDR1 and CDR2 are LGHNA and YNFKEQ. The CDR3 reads CASSPHGQGYTEAFF. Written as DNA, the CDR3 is TGTGCCAGCAGCCCCCACGGACAGGGGTACACTGAAGCTTTCTTT.

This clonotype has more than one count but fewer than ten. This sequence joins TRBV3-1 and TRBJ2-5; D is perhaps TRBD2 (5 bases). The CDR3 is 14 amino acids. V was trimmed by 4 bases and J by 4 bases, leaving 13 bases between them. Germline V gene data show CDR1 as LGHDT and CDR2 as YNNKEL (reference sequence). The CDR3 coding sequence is TGTGCCAGCAGCCCCCCGGATAGCGTAGAGACCCAGTACTTC. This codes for CASSPPDSVETQYF.